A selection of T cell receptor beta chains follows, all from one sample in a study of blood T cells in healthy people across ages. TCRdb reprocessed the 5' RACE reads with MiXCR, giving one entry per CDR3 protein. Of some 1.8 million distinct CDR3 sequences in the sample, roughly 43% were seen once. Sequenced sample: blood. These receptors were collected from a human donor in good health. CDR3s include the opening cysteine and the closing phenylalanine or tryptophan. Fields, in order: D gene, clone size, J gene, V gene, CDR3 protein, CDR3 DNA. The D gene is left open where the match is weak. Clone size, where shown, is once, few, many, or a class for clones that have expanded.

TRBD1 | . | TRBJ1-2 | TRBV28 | CASNILETGTAPLWLTF | TGTGCCAGCAACATTTTAGAGACAGGGACAGCTCCTTTGTGGCTCACCTTC
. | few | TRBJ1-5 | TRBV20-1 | CSASRGTGFSQPRHF | TGCAGTGCTAGTCGGGGAACAGGGTTCAGTCAGCCCCGGCATTTT
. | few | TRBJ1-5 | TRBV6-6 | CASSSYGGTSPQHF | TGTGCCAGCAGTTCATATGGGGGCACGTCGCCCCAGCATTTT
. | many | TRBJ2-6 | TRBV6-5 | CASRLLISGANVLTF | TGTGCCAGCAGGCTCCTCATCTCTGGGGCCAACGTCCTGACTTTC
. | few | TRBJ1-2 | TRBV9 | CASSVRQDSYGYTF | TGTGCCAGCAGCGTTAGACAGGATTCCTATGGCTACACCTTC
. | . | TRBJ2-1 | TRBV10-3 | CATQGRQIGDNEQFF | TGTGCCACCCAGGGCCGCCAAATTGGGGACAATGAGCAGTTCTTC
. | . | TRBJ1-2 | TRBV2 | CASSDFSGENGNGYTF | TGTGCCAGCAGTGACTTTTCCGGGGAGAACGGGAATGGCTACACCTTC
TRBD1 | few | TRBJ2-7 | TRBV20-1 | CSARTPGGRSSYEQYF | TGCAGTGCTAGAACCCCAGGGGGTCGTAGCTCCTACGAGCAGTACTTC
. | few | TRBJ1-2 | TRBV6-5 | CASRNSGTYYGYTF | TGTGCCAGCAGAAACTCCGGGACCTACTATGGCTACACCTTC
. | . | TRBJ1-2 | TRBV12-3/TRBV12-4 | CASSLRGSAGYTF | TGTGCCAGCAGTTTAAGGGGAAGTGCTGGCTACACCTTC
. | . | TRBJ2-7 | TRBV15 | CATSREGCYEQYF | TGTGCCACCAGCAGAGAGGGGTGCTACGAGCAGTACTTC
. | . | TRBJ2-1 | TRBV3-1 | CASSQGEGEPPDDEQFF | TGTGCCAGCAGCCAAGGGGAAGGGGAACCACCCGACGATGAGCAGTTCTTC
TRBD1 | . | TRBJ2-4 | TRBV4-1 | CASSLPGQHLAKNIQYF | TGCGCCAGCAGCCTTCCGGGACAGCATCTAGCCAAAAACATTCAGTACTTC
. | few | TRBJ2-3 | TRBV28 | CASSPSLADTQYF | TGTGCCAGCAGCCCGAGCTTGGCAGATACGCAGTATTTT
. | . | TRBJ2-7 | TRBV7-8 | CASSWSVGGSEQYF | TGTGCCAGCAGCTGGAGTGTAGGAGGTTCCGAGCAGTACTTC
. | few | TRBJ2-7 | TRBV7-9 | CASSPGGFGYEQYF | TGTGCCAGCAGCCCCGGGGGTTTCGGCTACGAGCAGTACTTC
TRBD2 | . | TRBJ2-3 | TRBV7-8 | CASSFLLVASGLSTDTQYF | TGTGCCAGCAGCTTTCTTTTAGTCGCTAGCGGCCTTAGCACAGATACGCAGTATTTT
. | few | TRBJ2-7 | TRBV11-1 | CASSLAPVSYEQYF | TGTGCCAGCAGCTTAGCACCGGTCTCCTACGAGCAGTACTTC
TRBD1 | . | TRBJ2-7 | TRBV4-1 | CASRPGTGKSYEQYF | TGCGCCAGCAGGCCCGGGACAGGGAAGTCCTACGAGCAGTACTTC
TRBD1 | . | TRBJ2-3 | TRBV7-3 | CASSLQGASADTQYF | TGTGCCAGCAGCTTACAGGGGGCATCGGCAGATACGCAGTATTTT
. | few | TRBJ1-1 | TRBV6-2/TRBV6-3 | CASSYGGAEAFF | TGTGCCAGCAGTTACGGCGGCGCTGAAGCTTTCTTT
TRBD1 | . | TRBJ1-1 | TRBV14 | CASKGQGGHPTEAFF | TGTGCCAGCAAAGGACAGGGAGGACACCCCACTGAAGCTTTCTTT
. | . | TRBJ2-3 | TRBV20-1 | CSAVIVSGLADTQYF | TGCAGTGCTGTTATTGTTTCTGGGTTGGCAGATACGCAGTATTTT
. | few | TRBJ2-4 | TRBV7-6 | CASSLALQGPPMYF | TGTGCCAGCAGCTTAGCTTTGCAGGGGCCACCGATGTACTTC
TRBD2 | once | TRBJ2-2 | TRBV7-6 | CASSSLAGVDTGELFF | TGTGCCAGCAGCTCGCTAGCGGGGGTCGACACCGGGGAGCTGTTTTTT
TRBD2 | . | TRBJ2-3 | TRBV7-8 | CASSLLAGGRFGTDTQYF | TGTGCCAGCAGCTTATTAGCGGGAGGGCGATTTGGCACAGATACGCAGTATTTT
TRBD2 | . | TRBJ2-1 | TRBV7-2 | CASSSYGGIEQFF | TGTGCCAGCAGCTCCTACGGGGGGATTGAGCAGTTCTTC
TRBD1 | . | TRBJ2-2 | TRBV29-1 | CSVEGRTGVDGELFF | TGCAGCGTTGAGGGAAGGACAGGGGTGGACGGGGAGCTGTTTTTT
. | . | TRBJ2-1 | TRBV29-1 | CSVGFRISYNEQFF | TGCAGCGTTGGATTCCGAATTTCCTACAATGAGCAGTTCTTC
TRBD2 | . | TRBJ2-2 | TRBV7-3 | CASSIGTSGGPLTGELFF | TGTGCCAGCAGCATCGGGACTAGCGGGGGGCCCCTCACCGGGGAGCTGTTTTTT
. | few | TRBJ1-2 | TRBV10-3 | CAISNEAVGGYTF | TGTGCCATCAGTAACGAGGCTGTGGGTGGCTACACCTTC
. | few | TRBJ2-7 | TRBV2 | CASNGVSSYEQYF | TGTGCCAGCAATGGAGTTAGCTCCTACGAGCAGTACTTC
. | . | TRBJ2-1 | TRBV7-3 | CASSLTARGGEQFF | TGTGCCAGCAGCTTAACAGCTAGGGGGGGAGAGCAGTTCTTC
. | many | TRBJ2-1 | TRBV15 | CATSRAGTYNEQFF | TGTGCCACCAGTCGGGCGGGGACCTACAATGAGCAGTTCTTC
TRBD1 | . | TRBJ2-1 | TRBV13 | CASTPGRTGIYNEQFF | TGTGCCAGCACACCAGGTCGGACAGGGATCTACAATGAGCAGTTCTTC
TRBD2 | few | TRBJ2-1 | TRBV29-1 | CGGGDLGNEQFF | TGCGGCGGGGGGGATTTGGGCAATGAGCAGTTCTTC
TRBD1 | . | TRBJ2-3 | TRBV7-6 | CASSGRTGDTDTQYF | TGTGCCAGCAGCGGCAGGACAGGGGACACAGACACGCAGTATTTT
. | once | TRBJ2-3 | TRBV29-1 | CSVVTSTDYTDTQYF | TGCAGCGTTGTTACTTCGACAGATTACACAGATACGCAGTATTTT
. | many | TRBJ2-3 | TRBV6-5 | CASSYTRANTQYF | TGTGCCAGCAGTTATACCCGCGCCAATACGCAGTATTTT
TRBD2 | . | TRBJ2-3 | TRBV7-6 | CASSSVLAGGFSGTDTQYF | TGTGCCAGCAGCTCCGTACTAGCGGGGGGTTTCTCTGGCACAGATACGCAGTATTTT
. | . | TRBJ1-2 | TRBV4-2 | CASSQDPDRNYGYTF | TGTGCCAGCAGCCAAGACCCGGACAGAAACTATGGCTACACCTTC
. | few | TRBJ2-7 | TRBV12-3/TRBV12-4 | CASSSRYGIGHYEQYF | TGTGCCAGCAGTTCTCGATATGGGATCGGTCACTACGAGCAGTACTTC
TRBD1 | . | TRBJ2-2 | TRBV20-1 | CSAPRQGDTGELFF | TGCAGTGCGCCTAGGCAGGGGGACACCGGGGAGCTGTTTTTT
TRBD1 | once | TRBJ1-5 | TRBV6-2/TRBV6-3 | CASRPGTGEFQPQHF | TGTGCCAGCAGACCCGGGACAGGGGAATTTCAGCCCCAGCATTTT
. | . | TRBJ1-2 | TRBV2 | CASSEYQGHGYTF | TGTGCCAGCAGTGAATATCAGGGACATGGCTACACCTTC
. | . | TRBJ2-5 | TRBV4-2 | CASSQESAGAKETQYF | TGTGCCAGCAGCCAAGAATCGGCGGGGGCCAAAGAGACCCAGTACTTC
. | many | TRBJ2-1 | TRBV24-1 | CATSEMRADSIKGNEQFF | TGTGCCACCAGTGAGATGCGGGCCGACTCGATCAAGGGCAATGAGCAGTTCTTC
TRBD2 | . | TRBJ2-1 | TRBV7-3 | CASSAPGLSYNEQFF | TGTGCCAGCAGCGCCCCGGGACTATCATACAATGAGCAGTTCTTC
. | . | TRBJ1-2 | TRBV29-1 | CSALQTDNYGYTF | TGCAGCGCTCTCCAGACCGACAACTATGGCTACACCTTC
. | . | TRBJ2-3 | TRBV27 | CASSFHQRYTDTQYF | TGTGCCAGCAGTTTCCACCAGCGGTACACAGATACGCAGTATTTT
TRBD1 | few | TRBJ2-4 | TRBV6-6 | CASSTTNRGEAKNIQYF | TGTGCCAGCAGTACGACCAACAGGGGAGAGGCCAAAAACATTCAGTACTTC
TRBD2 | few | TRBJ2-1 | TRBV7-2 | CASSWGLAGVEQFF | TGTGCCAGCAGCTGGGGACTAGCGGGGGTAGAGCAGTTCTTC
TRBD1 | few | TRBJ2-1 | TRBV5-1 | CASSLGVGTGVDEQFF | TGCGCCAGCAGCTTGGGTGTTGGGACAGGGGTGGATGAGCAGTTCTTC